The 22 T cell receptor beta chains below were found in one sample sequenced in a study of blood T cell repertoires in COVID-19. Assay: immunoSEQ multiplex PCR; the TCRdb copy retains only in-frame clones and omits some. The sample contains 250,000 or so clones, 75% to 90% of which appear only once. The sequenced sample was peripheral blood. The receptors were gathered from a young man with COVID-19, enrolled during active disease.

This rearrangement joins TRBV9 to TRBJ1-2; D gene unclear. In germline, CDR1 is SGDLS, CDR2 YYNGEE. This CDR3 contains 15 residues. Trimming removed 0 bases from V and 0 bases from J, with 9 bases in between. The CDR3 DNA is TGTGCCAGCAGCGTAGATGGCAGAACTAACTATGGCTACACCTTC. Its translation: CASSVDGRTNYGYTF.

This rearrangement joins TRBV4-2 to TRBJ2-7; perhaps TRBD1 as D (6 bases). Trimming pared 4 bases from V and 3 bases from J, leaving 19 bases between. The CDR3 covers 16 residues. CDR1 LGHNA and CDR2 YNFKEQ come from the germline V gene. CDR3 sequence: CASSRDGTPMDYEQYF. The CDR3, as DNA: TGTGCCAGCAGCCGGGACGGGACACCCATGGACTACGAGCAGTACTTC.

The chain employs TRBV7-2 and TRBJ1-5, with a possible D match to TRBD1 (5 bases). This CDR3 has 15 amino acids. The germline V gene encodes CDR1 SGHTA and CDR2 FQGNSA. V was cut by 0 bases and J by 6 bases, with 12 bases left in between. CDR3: CASSLAEGLGQPQHF. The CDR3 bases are TGTGCCAGCAGCTTAGCGGAGGGGCTGGGTCAGCCCCAGCATTTT.

This chain's CDR3 is CASSEASGQKSGGYTF. CDR3 nucleotide sequence: TGTGCCAGCAGTGAAGCATCGGGACAGAAATCGGGAGGCTACACCTTC. The rearrangement links TRBV6-1 to TRBJ1-2, with 7 nucleotides matching TRBD1. The CDR3 sequence is 16 residues long. J was trimmed by 8 bases and V by 0 bases; bases with no gene match: 12. In germline, CDR1 is MNHNS, CDR2 SASEGT.

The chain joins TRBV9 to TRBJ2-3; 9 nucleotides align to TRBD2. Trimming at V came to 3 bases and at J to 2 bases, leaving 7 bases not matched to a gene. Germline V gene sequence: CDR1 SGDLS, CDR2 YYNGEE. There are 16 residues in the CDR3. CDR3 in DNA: TGTGCCAGCAGCGCGGGCGGGGGGGCCCTCACAGATACGCAGTATTTT. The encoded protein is CASSAGGGALTDTQYF. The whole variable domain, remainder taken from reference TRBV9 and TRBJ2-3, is DSGVTQTPKHLITATGQRVTLRCSPRSGDLSVYWYQQSLDQGLQFLIQYYNGEERAKGNILERFSAQQFPDLHSELNLSSLELGDSALYFCASSAGGGALTDTQYFGPGTRLTVL.

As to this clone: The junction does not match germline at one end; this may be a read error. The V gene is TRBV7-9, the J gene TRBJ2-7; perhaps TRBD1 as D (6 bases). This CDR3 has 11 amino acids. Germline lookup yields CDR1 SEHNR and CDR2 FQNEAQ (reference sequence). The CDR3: CASSLRDTFGW. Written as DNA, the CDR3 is TGTGCCAGCAGCTTACGGGACACTTTCGGATGG.

The CDR3 is CASSLTGPGELFF. The CDR3 DNA sequence: TGTGCCAGCAGTTTGACAGGGCCCGGGGAGCTGTTTTTT. The chain combines TRBV12-3 or TRBV12-4 with TRBJ2-2, with TRBD1 matching over 7 bases. The CDR3 has 13 residues. Trimming took 3 bases from V and 6 from J; bases not matched to a gene: 1.

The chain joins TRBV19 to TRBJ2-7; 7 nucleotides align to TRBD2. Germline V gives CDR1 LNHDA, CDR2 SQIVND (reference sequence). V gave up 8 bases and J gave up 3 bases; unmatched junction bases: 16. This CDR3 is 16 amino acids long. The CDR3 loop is CASGPGRGTTLYEQYF. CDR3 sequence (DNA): TGTGCCAGTGGCCCAGGCCGCGGGACTACTCTCTACGAGCAGTACTTC. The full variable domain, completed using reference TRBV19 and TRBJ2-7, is DGGITQSPKYLFRKEGQNVTLSCEQNLNHDAMYWYRQDPGQGLRLIYYSQIVNDFQKGDIAEGYSVSREKKESFPLTVTSAQKNPTAFYLCASGPGRGTTLYEQYFGPGTRLTVT.

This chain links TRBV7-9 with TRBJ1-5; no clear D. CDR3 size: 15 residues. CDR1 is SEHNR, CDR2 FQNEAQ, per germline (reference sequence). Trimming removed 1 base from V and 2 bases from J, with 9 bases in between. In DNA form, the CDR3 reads TGTGCCAGCAGCTTAGGAACAAACCGCAATCAGCCCCAGCATTTT. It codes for CASSLGTNRNQPQHF.

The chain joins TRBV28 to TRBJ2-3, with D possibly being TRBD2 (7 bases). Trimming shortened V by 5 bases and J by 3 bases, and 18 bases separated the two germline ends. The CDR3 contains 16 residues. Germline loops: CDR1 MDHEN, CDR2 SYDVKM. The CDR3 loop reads CASSPRGASDTDTQYF. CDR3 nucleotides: TGTGCCAGCAGTCCCCGGGGGGCATCGGATACAGATACGCAGTATTTT.

The CDR3 DNA reads as TGTGCCAGCAGCCCACGCCAAGCGGGAGGGTTTTGGGGCAATGAGCAGTTCTTC. As protein: CASSPRQAGGFWGNEQFF. The chain uses TRBV9 and TRBJ2-1, with 10 bases identical to TRBD2. V dropped 4 bases and J dropped 6; count of bases not matched to a gene: 16. There are 18 residues in the CDR3. Germline values: CDR1 SGDLS, CDR2 YYNGEE.

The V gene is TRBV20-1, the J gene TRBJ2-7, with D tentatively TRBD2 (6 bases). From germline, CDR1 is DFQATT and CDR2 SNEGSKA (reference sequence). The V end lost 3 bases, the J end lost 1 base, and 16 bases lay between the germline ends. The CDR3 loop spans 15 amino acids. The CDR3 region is CSASQVGRGSYEQYF. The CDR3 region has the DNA TGCAGTGCTAGTCAGGTCGGGAGAGGGTCCTACGAGCAGTACTTC.

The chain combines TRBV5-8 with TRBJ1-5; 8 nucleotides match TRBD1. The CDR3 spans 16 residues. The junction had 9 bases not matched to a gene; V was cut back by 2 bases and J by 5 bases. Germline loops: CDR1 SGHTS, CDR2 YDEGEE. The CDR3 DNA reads TGTGCCAGCAGCTTAACGGACAGGGCTCCCTATCAGCCCCAGCATTTT. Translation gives CASSLTDRAPYQPQHF.

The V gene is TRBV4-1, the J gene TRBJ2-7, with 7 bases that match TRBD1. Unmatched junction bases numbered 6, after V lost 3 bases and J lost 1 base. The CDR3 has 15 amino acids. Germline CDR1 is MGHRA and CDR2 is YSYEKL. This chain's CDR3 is CASSHRQGESYEQYF. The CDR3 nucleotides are TGCGCCAGCAGCCATCGGCAGGGGGAGTCCTACGAGCAGTACTTC.

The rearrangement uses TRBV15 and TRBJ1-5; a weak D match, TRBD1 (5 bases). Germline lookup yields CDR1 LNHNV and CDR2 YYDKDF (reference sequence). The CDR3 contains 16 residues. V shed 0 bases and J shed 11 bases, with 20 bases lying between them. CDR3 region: CATSRDLRRQSRTQHF. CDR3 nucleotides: TGTGCCACCAGCAGAGATCTTCGACGACAGAGTCGGACCCAGCATTTT.

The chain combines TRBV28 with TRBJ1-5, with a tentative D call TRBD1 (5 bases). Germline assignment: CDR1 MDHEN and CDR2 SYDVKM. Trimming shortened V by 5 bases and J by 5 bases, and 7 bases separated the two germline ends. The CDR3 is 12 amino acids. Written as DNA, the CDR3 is TGTGCCAGCAGTCAGGGCTATCAGCCCCAGCATTTT. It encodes CASSQGYQPQHF.

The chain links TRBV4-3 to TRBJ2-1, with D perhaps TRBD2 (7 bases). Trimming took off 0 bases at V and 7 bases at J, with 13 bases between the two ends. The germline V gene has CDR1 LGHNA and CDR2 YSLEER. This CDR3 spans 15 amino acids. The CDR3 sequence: CASSQDEGGANEQFF. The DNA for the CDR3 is TGCGCCAGCAGCCAAGATGAAGGGGGGGCGAATGAGCAGTTCTTC.

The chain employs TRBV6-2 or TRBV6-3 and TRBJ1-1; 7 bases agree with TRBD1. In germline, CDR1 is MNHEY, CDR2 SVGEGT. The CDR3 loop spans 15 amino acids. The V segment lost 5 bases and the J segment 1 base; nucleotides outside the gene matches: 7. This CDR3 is CASSQSGQQNTEAFF. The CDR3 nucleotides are TGTGCCAGCAGTCAATCGGGACAGCAGAACACTGAAGCTTTCTTT.

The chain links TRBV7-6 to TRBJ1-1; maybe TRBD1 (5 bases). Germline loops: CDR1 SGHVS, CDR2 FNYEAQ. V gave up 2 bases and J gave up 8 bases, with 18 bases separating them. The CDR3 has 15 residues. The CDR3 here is CASSLLFSGNEEAFF. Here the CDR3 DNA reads TGTGCCAGCAGCTTATTATTTTCAGGGAACGAGGAAGCTTTCTTT.

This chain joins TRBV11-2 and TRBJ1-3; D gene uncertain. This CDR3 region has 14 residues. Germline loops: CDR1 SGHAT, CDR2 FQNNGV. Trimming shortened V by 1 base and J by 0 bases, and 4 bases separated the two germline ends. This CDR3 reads CASSLGLSGNTIYF. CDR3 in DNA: TGTGCCAGCAGCTTAGGACTCTCTGGAAACACCATATATTTT.

The CDR3 here is CASIQDRNTDTQYF. As DNA, the CDR3 is TGTGCCAGCATCCAGGACAGGAACACAGATACGCAGTATTTT. This rearrangement joins TRBV7-2 to TRBJ2-3; 7 bases match TRBD1. V was pared by 7 bases and J by 2 bases, with 6 bases of the junction left unmatched. This CDR3 spans 14 amino acids. Germline CDR1 is SGHTA and CDR2 is FQGNSA.

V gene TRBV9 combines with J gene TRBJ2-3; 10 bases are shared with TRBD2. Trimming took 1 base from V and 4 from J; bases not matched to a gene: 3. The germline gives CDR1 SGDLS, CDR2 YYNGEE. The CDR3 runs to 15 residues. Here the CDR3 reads CASSVQLAGSDTQYF. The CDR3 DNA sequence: TGTGCCAGCAGCGTACAACTAGCGGGGTCAGATACGCAGTATTTT.